This T cell receptor beta chain is drawn from a study of blood T cells in healthy people across ages. This clonotype has ten or more counts. Total RNA was extracted at no less than 5.5 micrograms per sample. Primers used in a second PCR of roughly 6 to 11 cycles were a sample-barcoded 5' primer and a J-beta primer mix. Via MiXCR, TCRdb re-called the 5' RACE reads, giving one row per CDR3 protein. Found here are 1.5 million to 2 million distinct CDR3 sequences, 30% to 35% of them singletons; the top ten hold over 9%. The sample taken for sequencing was blood. This sequence was found in a woman younger than 45 in good health.

The CDR3, as DNA: TGCAGTGCTAGACTAGCGGGAGCTGCCTACGAGCAGTACTTC. This gives the protein CSARLAGAAYEQYF. This rearrangement joins TRBV20-1 to TRBJ2-7, with TRBD2 matching 10 bases. After removal of 2 bases from V and 2 bases from J, the junction contained 3 bases not matched to a gene. Germline CDR1 and CDR2: DFQATT and SNEGSKA (reference sequence). This CDR3 has 14 amino acids.